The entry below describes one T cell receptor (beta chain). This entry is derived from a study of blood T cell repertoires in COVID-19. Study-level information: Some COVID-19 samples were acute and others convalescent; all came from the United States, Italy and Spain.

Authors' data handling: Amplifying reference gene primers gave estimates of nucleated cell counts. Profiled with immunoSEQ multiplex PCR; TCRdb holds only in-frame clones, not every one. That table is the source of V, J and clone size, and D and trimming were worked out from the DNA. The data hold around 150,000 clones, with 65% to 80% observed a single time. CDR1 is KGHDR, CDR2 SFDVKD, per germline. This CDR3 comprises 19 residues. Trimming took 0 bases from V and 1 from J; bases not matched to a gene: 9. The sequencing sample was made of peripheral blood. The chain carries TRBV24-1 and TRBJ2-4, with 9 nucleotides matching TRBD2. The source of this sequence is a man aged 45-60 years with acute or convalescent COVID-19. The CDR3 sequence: CATSDLERGAPLAKNIQYF. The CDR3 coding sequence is TGTGCCACCAGTGATTTGGAGCGGGGGGCCCCCTTGGCCAAAAACATTCAGTACTTC.